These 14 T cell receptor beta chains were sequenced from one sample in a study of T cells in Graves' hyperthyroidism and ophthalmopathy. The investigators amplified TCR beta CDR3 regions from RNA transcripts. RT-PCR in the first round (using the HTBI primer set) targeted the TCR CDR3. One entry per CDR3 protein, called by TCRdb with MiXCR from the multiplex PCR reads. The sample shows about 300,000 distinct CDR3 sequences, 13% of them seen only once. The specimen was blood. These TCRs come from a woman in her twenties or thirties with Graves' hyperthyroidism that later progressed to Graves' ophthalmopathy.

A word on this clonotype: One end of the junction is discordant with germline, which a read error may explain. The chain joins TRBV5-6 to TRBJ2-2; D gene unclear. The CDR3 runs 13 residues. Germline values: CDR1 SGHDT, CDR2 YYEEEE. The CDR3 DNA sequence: TGTGCCAGCAGCTTGGAGAACACCGGGCAGCTGTTTTTT. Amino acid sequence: CASSLENTGQLFF.

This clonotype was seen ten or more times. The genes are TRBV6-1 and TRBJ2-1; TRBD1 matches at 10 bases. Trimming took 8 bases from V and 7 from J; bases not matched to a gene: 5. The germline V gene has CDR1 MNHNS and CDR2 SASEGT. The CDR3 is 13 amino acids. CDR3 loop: CASRTGGHNEQFF. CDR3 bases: TGTGCCAGCCGGACAGGGGGGCATAATGAGCAGTTCTTC.

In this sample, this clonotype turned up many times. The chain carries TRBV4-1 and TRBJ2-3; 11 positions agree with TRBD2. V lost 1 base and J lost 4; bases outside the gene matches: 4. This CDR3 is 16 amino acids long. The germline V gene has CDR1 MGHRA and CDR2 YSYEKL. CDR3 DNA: TGCGCCAGCAGCCAAGGGACTAGCGGGTATGCAGATACGCAGTATTTT. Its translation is CASSQGTSGYADTQYF.

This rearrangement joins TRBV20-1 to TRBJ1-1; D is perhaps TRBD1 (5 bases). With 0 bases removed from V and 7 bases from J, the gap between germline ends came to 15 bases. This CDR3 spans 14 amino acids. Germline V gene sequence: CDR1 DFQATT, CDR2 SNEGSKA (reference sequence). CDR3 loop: CSARDARGWVEAFF. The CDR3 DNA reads TGCAGTGCTAGAGATGCGAGGGGCTGGGTTGAAGCTTTCTTT.

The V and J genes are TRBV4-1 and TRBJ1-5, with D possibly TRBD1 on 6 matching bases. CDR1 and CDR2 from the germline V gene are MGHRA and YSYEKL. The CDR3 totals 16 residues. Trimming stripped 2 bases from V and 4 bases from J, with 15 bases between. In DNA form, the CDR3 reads TGCGCCAGCAGCCAATCTGGGGCAGGGGTGAATCAGCCCCAGCATTTT. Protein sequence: CASSQSGAGVNQPQHF.

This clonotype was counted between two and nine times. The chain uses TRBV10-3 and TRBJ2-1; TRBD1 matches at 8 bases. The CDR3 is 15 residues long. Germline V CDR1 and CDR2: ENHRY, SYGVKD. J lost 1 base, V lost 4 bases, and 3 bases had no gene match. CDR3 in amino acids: CAISGRTGSYNEQFF. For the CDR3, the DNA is TGTGCCATCAGTGGCAGGACAGGGTCCTACAATGAGCAGTTCTTC.

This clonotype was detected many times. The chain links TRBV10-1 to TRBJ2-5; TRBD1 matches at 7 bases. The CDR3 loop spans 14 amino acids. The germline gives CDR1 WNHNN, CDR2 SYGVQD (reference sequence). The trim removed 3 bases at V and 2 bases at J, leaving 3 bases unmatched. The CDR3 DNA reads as TGCGCCAGCAGTGACCGGACAGGACAAGAGACCCAGTACTTC. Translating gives CASSDRTGQETQYF.

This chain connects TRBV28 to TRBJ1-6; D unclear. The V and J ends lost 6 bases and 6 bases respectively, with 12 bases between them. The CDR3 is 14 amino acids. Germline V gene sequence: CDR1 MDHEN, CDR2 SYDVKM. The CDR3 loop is CASRALWGNSPLHF. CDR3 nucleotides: TGTGCCAGCAGGGCCTTGTGGGGTAATTCACCCCTCCACTTT.

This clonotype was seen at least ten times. The CDR3 loop is CASSAGGGIQPQHF. The CDR3 bases are TGTGCCAGCAGTGCAGGGGGCGGCATTCAGCCCCAGCATTTT. The chain couples TRBV2 to TRBJ1-5, with TRBD1 matching 8 bases. There are 14 residues in the CDR3. J gave up 6 bases and V 4 bases, and 5 bases lay outside the gene matches. CDR1 and CDR2 from the germline V gene are SNHLY and FYNNEI.

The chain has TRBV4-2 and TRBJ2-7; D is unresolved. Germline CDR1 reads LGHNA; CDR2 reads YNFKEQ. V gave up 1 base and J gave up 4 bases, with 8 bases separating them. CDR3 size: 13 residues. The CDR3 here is CASSQGGWYEQYF. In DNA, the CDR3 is TGTGCCAGCAGCCAAGGGGGTTGGTACGAGCAGTACTTC.

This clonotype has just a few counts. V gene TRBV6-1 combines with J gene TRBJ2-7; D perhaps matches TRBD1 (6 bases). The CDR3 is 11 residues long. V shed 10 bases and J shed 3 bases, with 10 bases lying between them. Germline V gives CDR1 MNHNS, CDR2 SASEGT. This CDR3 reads CATSQGYEQYF. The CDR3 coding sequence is TGTGCCACCTCACAGGGCTACGAGCAGTACTTC.

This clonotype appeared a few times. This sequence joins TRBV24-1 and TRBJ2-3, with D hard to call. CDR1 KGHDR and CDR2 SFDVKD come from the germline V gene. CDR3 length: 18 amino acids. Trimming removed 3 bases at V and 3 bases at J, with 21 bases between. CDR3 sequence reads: CATSDTIVTGSTTDTQYF. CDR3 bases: TGTGCCACCAGTGATACCATCGTTACCGGGTCTACGACAGATACGCAGTATTTT.

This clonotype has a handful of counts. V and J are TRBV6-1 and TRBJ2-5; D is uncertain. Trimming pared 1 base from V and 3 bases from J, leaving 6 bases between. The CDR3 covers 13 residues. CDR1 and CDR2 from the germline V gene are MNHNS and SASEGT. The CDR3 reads CASSEGSEETQYF. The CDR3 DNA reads TGTGCCAGCAGTGAAGGCAGCGAAGAGACCCAGTACTTC.

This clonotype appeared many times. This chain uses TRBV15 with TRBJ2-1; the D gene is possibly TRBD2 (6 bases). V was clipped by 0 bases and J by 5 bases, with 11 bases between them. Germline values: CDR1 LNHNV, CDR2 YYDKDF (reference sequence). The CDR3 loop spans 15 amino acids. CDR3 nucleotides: TGTGCCACCAGCAGAGATCGGGGACTCGACAATGAGCAGTTCTTC. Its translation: CATSRDRGLDNEQFF.